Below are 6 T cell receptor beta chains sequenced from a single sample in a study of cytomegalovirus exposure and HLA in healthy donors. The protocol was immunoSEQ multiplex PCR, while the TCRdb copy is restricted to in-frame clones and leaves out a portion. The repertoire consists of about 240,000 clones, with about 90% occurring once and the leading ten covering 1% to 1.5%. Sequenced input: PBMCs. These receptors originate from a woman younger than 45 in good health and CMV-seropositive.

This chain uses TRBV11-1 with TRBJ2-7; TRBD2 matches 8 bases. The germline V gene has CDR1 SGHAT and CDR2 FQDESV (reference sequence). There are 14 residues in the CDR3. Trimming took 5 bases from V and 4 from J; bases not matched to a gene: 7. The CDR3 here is CASSLSGDVYEQYF. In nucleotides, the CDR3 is TGTGCCAGCAGCCTTAGCGGGGACGTTTACGAGCAGTACTTC.

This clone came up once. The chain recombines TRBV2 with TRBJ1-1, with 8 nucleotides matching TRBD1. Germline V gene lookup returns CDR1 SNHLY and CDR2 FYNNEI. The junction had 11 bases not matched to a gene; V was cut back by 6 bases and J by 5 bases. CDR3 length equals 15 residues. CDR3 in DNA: TGTGCCAGCAGAGAAAACAGGGGGATGGGAACTGAAGCTTTCTTT. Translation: CASRENRGMGTEAFF.

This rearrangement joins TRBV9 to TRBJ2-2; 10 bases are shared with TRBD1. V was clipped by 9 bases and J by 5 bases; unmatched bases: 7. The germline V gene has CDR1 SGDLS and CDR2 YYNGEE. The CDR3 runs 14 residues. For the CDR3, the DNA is TGTGCCACAGACAGGGGGCCGGGGACCGGGGAGCTGTTTTTT. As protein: CATDRGPGTGELFF.

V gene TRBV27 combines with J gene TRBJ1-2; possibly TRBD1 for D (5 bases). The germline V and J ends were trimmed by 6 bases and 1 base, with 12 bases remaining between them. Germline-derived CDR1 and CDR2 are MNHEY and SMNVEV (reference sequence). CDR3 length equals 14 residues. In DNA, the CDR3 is TGTGCCAGCAGCCCCCGTAGGGGTAACTATGGCTACACCTTC. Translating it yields CASSPRRGNYGYTF.

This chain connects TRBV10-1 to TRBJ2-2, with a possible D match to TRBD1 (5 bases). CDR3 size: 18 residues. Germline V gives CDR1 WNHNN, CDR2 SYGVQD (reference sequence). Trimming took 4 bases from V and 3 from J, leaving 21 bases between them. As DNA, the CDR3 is TGCGCCAGCAGTGGCTTTGGCAGGGAATCTGGGGACACCGGGGAGCTGTTTTTT. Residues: CASSGFGRESGDTGELFF.

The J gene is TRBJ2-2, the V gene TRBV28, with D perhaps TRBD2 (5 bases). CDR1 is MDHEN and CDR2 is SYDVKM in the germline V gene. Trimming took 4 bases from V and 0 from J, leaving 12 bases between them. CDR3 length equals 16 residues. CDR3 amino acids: CASSYKRRTNTGELFF. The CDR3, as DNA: TGTGCCAGCAGTTATAAACGGAGGACGAACACCGGGGAGCTGTTTTTT.